These T cell receptor beta chains were read from a single sample in a study of shared clonotypes between healthy human individuals. The assay was immunoSEQ multiplex PCR, and TCRdb's table has in-frame clones only and misses some. The top ten hold approximately 1.1% of the sample, which has over 1.4 million clones, roughly 96% seen once. What was sequenced was naive CD4+ T cells sorted from blood. These receptors were taken from a man aged 25-45 years in good health. The CDR3 runs from the conserved cysteine through the conserved F or W. Fields, in order: clone size, V gene, J gene, D gene, CDR3 protein, CDR3 DNA. D genes are given only for firm matches. Rows give clone size only sometimes, using once, few, many, or a class for an expanded clone.

once	TRBV7-9	TRBJ1-1	.	CASSLRMVGPEAFF	TGTGCCAGCAGCTTACGTATGGTGGGGCCCGAAGCTTTCTTT
.	TRBV11-2	TRBJ2-7	TRBD1	CASSLGPGRGTYEQYF	TGTGCCAGCAGCTTAGGGCCGGGCAGGGGGACCTACGAGCAGTACTTC
.	TRBV6-5	TRBJ2-7	.	CASSYTRTRSSYEQYF	TGTGCCAGCAGTTACACCCGGACAAGGAGCTCCTACGAGCAGTACTTC
.	TRBV7-9	TRBJ2-7	.	CASSGRGQSYEQYF	TGTGCCAGCAGCGGGCGGGGACAGTCCTACGAGCAGTACTTC
.	TRBV27	TRBJ2-6	.	CASSLGQPLSGANVLTF	TGTGCCAGCAGTTTAGGGCAGCCACTCTCTGGGGCCAACGTCCTGACTTTC
.	TRBV28	TRBJ2-3	TRBD2	CASSSLAGDTQYF	TGTGCCAGCAGTTCCTTAGCGGGCGATACGCAGTATTTT
.	TRBV7-9	TRBJ1-4	.	CASSFSQGSEKLFF	TGTGCCAGCAGCTTCTCGCAGGGGTCTGAAAAACTGTTTTTT
.	TRBV28	TRBJ1-2	.	CASSSSGRGYGYTF	TGTGCCAGCAGTTCGTCGGGAAGGGGCTATGGCTACACCTTC
.	TRBV19	TRBJ2-3	TRBD2	CASSSLAATTDTQYF	TGTGCCAGCTCTTCACTAGCGGCTACCACAGATACGCAGTATTTT
.	TRBV7-9	TRBJ1-1	TRBD1	CASSLDRPGTEAFF	TGTGCCAGCAGCTTGGACAGGCCTGGCACTGAAGCTTTCTTT
once	TRBV11-2	TRBJ2-1	.	CASSLVHGGYEQFF	TGTGCCAGCAGCTTGGTCCACGGGGGCTATGAGCAGTTCTTC
.	TRBV18	TRBJ2-7	TRBD1	CASSLGTVYEQYF	TGTGCCAGCTCCCTCGGGACAGTCTACGAGCAGTACTTC
.	TRBV5-6	TRBJ2-3	TRBD1	CASSRSTGSGTDTQYF	TGTGCCAGCAGCCGCTCGACAGGGTCAGGGACAGATACGCAGTATTTT
.	TRBV7-9	TRBJ2-1	.	CASSLETRTRSYNEQFF	TGTGCCAGCAGCTTAGAAACGAGAACCCGCTCCTACAATGAGCAGTTCTTC
.	TRBV2	TRBJ2-6	.	CASRGSGANVLTF	TGTGCCAGCAGGGGATCTGGGGCCAACGTCCTGACTTTC
.	TRBV18	TRBJ2-1	.	CASSLGTGTLGDEQFF	TGTGCCAGCTCACTCGGGACCGGGACGTTGGGCGATGAGCAGTTCTTC
.	TRBV4-2	TRBJ2-7	TRBD2	CASSQVAGVSSYEQYF	TGTGCCAGCAGCCAAGTTGCGGGAGTTTCTTCCTACGAGCAGTACTTC
.	TRBV7-8	TRBJ1-1	TRBD1	CASSANLGGSMNTEAFF	TGTGCCAGCAGCGCAAATTTAGGGGGCTCAATGAACACTGAAGCTTTCTTT
.	TRBV7-2	TRBJ2-7	.	CASSLGLVDEQYF	TGTGCCAGCAGCTTGGGCCTAGTAGACGAGCAGTACTTC
.	TRBV27	TRBJ2-3	.	CASSLNLLTDTQYF	TGTGCCAGCAGTTTAAACCTTCTCACAGATACGCAGTATTTT
.	TRBV5-1	TRBJ1-1	.	CASSRGPGGAINTEAFF	TGCGCCAGCTCAAGGGGTCCGGGGGGCGCAATAAACACTGAAGCTTTCTTT
.	TRBV9	TRBJ2-5	.	CASSPRGSYQETQYF	TGTGCCAGCAGCCCCCGAGGCTCGTACCAAGAGACCCAGTACTTC
.	TRBV2	TRBJ2-3	TRBD2	CASMETGGRGTQYF	TGTGCCAGCATGGAGACTGGCGGGAGGGGTACGCAGTATTTT
.	TRBV27	TRBJ1-1	.	CASRAPDTEAFF	TGTGCCAGCAGGGCGCCGGACACTGAAGCTTTCTTT
once	TRBV27	TRBJ1-1	.	CASSPQGGTEAFF	TGTGCCAGCAGTCCCCAGGGCGGGACTGAAGCTTTCTTT
.	TRBV29-1	TRBJ2-7	.	CSVARTEDKGEQYF	TGCAGCGTTGCCAGGACAGAAGATAAGGGCGAGCAGTACTTC
.	TRBV18	TRBJ1-4	TRBD1	CASSPQGMANEKLFF	TGTGCCAGCTCTCCACAGGGGATGGCTAATGAAAAACTGTTTTTT
.	TRBV4-3	TRBJ2-7	.	CASSQDTSGEQYF	TGCGCCAGCAGCCAAGACACCTCGGGAGAGCAGTACTTC
.	TRBV7-9	TRBJ2-7	.	CASSLGVGPAAEQYF	TGTGCCAGCAGCTTAGGCGTCGGTCCGGCGGCCGAGCAGTACTTC
.	TRBV18	TRBJ2-3	TRBD2	CASSPWTSGISDTQYF	TGTGCCAGCTCACCTTGGACTAGCGGGATATCAGATACGCAGTATTTT
.	TRBV28	TRBJ1-5	.	CASTDMGVHQPQHF	TGTGCCAGCACCGATATGGGGGTCCATCAGCCCCAGCATTTT
.	TRBV7-3	TRBJ2-1	TRBD2	CASSPGTSRYNEQFF	TGTGCCAGCAGCCCCGGGACTAGCAGGTACAATGAGCAGTTCTTC
.	TRBV7-2	TRBJ2-1	.	CASSPRFNEQFF	TGTGCCAGCAGCCCCCGATTCAATGAGCAGTTCTTC
.	TRBV11-3	TRBJ2-5	.	CASSQTSRGRETQYF	TGTGCCAGCAGCCAGACTAGCAGGGGGCGGGAGACCCAGTACTTC
.	TRBV7-9	TRBJ2-1	.	CASTPSRFTAENNEQFF	TGTGCCAGCACCCCCTCGCGGTTTACAGCGGAAAACAATGAGCAGTTCTTC
.	TRBV7-2	TRBJ2-7	.	CASSFAGSTDYEQYF	TGTGCCAGCAGCTTCGCAGGGAGTACAGACTACGAGCAGTACTTC
few	TRBV27	TRBJ1-2	.	CASGPRGQGGYTF	TGTGCCAGCGGCCCGAGAGGGCAAGGTGGCTACACCTTC